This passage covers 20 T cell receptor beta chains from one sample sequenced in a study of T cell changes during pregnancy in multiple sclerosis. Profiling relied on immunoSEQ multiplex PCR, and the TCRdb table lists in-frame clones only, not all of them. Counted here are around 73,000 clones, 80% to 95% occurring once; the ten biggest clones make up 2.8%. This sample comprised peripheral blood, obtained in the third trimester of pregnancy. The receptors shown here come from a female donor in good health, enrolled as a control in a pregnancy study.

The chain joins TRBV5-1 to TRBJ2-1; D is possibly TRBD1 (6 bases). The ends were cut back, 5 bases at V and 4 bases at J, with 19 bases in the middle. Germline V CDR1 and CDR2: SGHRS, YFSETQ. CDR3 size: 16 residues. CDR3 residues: CASSPSGAIIYNEQFF. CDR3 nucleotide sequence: TGCGCCAGCAGTCCATCAGGGGCTATCATATACAATGAGCAGTTCTTC.

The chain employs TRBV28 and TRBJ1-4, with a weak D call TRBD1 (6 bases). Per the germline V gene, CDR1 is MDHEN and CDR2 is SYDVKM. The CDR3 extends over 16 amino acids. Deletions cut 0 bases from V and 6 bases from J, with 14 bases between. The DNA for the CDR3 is TGTGCCAGCAGTTTATGGGGGGGGGCGTATGATGAAAAACTGTTTTTT. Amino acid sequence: CASSLWGGAYDEKLFF.

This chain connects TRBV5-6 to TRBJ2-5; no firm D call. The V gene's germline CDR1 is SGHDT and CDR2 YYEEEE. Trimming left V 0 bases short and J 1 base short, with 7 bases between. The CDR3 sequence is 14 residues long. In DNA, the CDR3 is TGTGCCAGCAGCTTGGGTCTGGCCCAAGAGACCCAGTACTTC. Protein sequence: CASSLGLAQETQYF.

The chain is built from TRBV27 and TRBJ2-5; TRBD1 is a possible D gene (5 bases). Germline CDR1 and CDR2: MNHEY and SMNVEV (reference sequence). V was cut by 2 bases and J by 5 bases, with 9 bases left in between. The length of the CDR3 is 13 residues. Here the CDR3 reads CASSLSRVETQYF. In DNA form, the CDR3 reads TGTGCCAGCAGTTTAAGCAGGGTTGAGACCCAGTACTTC.

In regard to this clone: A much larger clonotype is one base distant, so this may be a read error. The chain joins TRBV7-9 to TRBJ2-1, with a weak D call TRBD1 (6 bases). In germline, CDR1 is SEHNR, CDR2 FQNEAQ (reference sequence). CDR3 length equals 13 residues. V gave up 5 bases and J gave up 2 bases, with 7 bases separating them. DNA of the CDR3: TGTGCCAGCAGCGGGGACACCTACAATGAGCAGTTCTTC. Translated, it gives CASSGDTYNEQFF.

The CDR3 DNA follows: TGTGCCAGCAGCTGGGGCGTGGGGCAAGAGACCCAGTACTTC. Residues: CASSWGVGQETQYF. The gene calls are TRBV5-6 and TRBJ2-5; a possible D gene is TRBD1 (5 bases). CDR1 is SGHDT and CDR2 is YYEEEE in the germline V gene. V was cut by 3 bases and J by 2 bases, with 11 bases left in between. This CDR3 is 14 amino acids long.

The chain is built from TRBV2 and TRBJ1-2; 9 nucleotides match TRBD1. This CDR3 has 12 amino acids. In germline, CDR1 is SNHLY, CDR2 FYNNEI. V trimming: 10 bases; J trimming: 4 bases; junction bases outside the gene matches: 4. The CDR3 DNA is TGTGCCACCGAGACAGGGGGCTATGGCTACACCTTC. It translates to CATETGGYGYTF.

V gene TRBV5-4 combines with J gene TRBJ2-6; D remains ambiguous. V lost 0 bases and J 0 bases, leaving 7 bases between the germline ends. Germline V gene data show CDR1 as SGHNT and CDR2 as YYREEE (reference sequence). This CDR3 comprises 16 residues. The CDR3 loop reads CASSLAVSSGANVLTF. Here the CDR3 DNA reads TGTGCCAGCAGCTTGGCCGTCTCCTCTGGGGCCAACGTCCTGACTTTC. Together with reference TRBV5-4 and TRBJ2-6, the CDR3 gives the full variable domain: ETGVTQSPTHLIKTRGQQVTLRCSSQSGHNTVSWYQQALGQGPQFIFQYYREEENGRGNFPPRFSGLQFPNYSSELNVNALELDDSALYLCASSLAVSSGANVLTFGAGSRLTVL.

CDR3 protein: CASSHPGQGPGYTF. Written as DNA, the CDR3 is TGTGCCAGCAGTCATCCGGGACAGGGTCCTGGCTACACCTTC. The chain combines TRBV7-9 with TRBJ1-2; 9 bases align to TRBD1. The CDR3 runs 14 residues. Germline V gene sequence: CDR1 SEHNR, CDR2 FQNEAQ (reference sequence). V shed 6 bases, J shed 7 bases, and the junction held 9 bases outside the gene matches.

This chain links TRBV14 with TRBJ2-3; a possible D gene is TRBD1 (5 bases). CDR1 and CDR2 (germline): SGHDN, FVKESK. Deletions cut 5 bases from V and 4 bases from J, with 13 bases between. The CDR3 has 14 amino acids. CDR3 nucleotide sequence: TGTGCCAGCAGCTACGCCACCAGGGCAGATACGCAGTATTTT. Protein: CASSYATRADTQYF.

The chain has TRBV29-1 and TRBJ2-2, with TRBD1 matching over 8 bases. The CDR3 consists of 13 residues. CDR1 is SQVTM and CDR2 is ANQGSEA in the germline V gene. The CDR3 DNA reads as TGCAGTGCTTCGGACAGGGACGCCGGGGAGCTGTTTTTT. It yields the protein CSASDRDAGELFF.

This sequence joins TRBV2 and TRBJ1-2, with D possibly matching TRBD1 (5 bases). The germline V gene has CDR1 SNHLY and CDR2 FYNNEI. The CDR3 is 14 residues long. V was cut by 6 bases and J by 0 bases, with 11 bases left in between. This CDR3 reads CASRRQHTNYGYTF. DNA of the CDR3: TGTGCCAGCAGAAGACAGCATACTAACTATGGCTACACCTTC.

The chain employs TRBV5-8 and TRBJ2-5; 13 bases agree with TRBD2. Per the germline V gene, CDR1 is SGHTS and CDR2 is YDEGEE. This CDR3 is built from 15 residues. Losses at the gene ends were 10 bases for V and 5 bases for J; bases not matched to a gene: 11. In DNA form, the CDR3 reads TGTGCCGAAAGGACTAGCGGGAGTCGGTTTGAGACCCAGTACTTC. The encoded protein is CAERTSGSRFETQYF.

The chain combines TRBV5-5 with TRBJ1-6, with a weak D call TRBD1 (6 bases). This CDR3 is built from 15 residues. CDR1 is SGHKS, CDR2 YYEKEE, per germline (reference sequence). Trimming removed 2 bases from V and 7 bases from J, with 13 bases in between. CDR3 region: CASSLTGSGNSPLHF. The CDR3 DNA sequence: TGTGCCAGCAGCTTAACAGGGAGCGGAAATTCACCCCTCCACTTT.

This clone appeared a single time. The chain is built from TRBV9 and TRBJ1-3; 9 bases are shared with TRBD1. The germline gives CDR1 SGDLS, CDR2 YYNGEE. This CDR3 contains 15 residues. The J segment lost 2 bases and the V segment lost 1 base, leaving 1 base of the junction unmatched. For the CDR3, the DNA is TGTGCCAGCAGCGTAAGACAGGGGGCTGGAAACACCATATATTTT. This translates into CASSVRQGAGNTIYF.

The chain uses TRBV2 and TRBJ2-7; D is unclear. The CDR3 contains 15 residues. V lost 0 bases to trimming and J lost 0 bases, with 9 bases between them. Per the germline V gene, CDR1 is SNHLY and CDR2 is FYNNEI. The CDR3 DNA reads TGTGCCAGCAGTGAAGCCCCAGGAAGCTCCTACGAGCAGTACTTC. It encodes CASSEAPGSSYEQYF.

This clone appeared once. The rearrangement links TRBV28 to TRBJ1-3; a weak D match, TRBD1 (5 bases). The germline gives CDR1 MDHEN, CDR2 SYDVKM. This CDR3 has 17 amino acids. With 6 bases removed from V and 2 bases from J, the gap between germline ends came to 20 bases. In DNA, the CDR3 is TGTGCCAGCAGGGGGTTTCGGGGGAAGGTTGCTGGAAACACCATATATTTT. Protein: CASRGFRGKVAGNTIYF.

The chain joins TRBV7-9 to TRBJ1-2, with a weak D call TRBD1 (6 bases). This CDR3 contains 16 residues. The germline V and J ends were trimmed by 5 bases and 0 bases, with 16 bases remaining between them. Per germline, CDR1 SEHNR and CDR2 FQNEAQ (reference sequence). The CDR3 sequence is CASSRETGPANYGYTF. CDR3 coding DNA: TGTGCCAGCAGCCGAGAGACAGGCCCAGCTAACTATGGCTACACCTTC.

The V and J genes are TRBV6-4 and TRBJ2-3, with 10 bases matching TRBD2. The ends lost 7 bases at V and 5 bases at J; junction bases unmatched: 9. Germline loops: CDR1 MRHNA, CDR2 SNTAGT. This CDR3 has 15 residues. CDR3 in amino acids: CASMRLAGAIDTQYF. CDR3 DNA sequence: TGTGCCAGCATGAGGCTAGCGGGGGCCATAGATACGCAGTATTTT.

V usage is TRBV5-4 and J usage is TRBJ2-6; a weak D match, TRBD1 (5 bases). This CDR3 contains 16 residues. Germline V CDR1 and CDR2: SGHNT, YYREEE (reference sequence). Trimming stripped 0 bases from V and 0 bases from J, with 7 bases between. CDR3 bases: TGTGCCAGCAGCTTGGGACAGTCCTCTGGGGCCAACGTCCTGACTTTC. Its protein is CASSLGQSSGANVLTF.